The 5 T cell receptor beta chains below come from one sample, sequenced in a study of CD8+ T cells in alopecia areata. Reverse transcription of extracted RNA yielded cDNA, which provided the sequencing template. The protocol was immunoSEQ multiplex PCR, while the TCRdb copy is restricted to in-frame clones and leaves out a portion. The profile shows about 140,000 clones, 85% to 90% of them singletons. Treatment reported: oral pan-JAK inhibitor, 5-10 mg twice daily. This sample comprised CD8+ T cells sorted from blood, obtained at week 4, from a patient treated with tofacitinib. The receptors were gathered from a human donor with alopecia areata.

The rearrangement links TRBV6-5 to TRBJ1-1; D uncertain. This CDR3 contains 14 residues. Germline CDR1 is MNHEY and CDR2 is SVGAGI. Trimming pared 2 bases from V and 5 bases from J, leaving 12 bases between. CDR3 loop: CASSYNWARTEAFF. Here the CDR3 DNA reads TGTGCCAGCAGTTACAATTGGGCGAGAACTGAAGCTTTCTTT.

The J gene is TRBJ1-1, the V gene TRBV30; 9 bases match TRBD1. The germline V gene has CDR1 GTSNPN and CDR2 SVGIG (reference sequence). J gave up 3 bases and V 4 bases, and 12 bases lay outside the gene matches. This CDR3 has 16 residues. The CDR3 here is CAWTPGGQGRYTEAFF. The CDR3 bases are TGTGCCTGGACCCCAGGGGGACAGGGACGATACACTGAAGCTTTCTTT.

The rearrangement uses TRBV9 and TRBJ2-7, with 7 bases that match TRBD2. Germline V gene lookup returns CDR1 SGDLS and CDR2 YYNGEE. V lost 1 base, J lost 0 bases, and 4 bases stayed unmatched. The CDR3 contains 15 residues. CDR3 in amino acids: CASSVSGGSSYEQYF. CDR3 DNA sequence: TGTGCCAGCAGCGTATCCGGCGGGAGCTCCTACGAGCAGTACTTC.

The chain couples TRBV5-1 to TRBJ2-3; TRBD2 is a possible D gene (5 bases). This CDR3 has 14 amino acids. Trimming took 7 bases from V and 3 from J, leaving 15 bases between them. Germline V gives CDR1 SGHRS, CDR2 YFSETQ. DNA for the CDR3: TGCGCCAGCCTCCAAAGTGGAGGAACAGATACGCAGTATTTT. Its translation: CASLQSGGTDTQYF.

The V call is TRBV25-1, the J call TRBJ1-2; 7 bases are a match to TRBD1. Germline V gene data show CDR1 as MGHDK and CDR2 as SYGVNS. This CDR3 is built from 16 residues. Trimming removed 4 bases from V and 4 bases from J; junction bases left unmatched: 12. The CDR3 spells CASSAYAQGRGYGYTF. CDR3 nucleotide sequence: TGTGCCAGCAGTGCCTACGCACAGGGGAGAGGCTATGGCTACACCTTC.